This is a list of T cell receptor beta chains from one sample in a study of cytomegalovirus exposure and HLA in healthy donors. Libraries were prepared by immunoSEQ multiplex PCR; TCRdb keeps only in-frame clonotypes and omits some of them. The sample gives fewer than 120,000 clones, approximately 87% of which show up once; approximately 1.5% is in the top ten. What was sequenced was PBMCs. These TCRs come from a young woman in good health and CMV-seropositive. CDR3s include the opening cysteine and the closing phenylalanine or tryptophan. D genes are given only for firm matches. Clone size is not always given. Where it is, it says once, few, many or a class for expanded clones.

D: NA
V: TRBV4-1
size: NA
J: TRBJ1-2
CDR3: CASSQEEQPFYGYTF
DNA: TGCGCCAGCAGCCAAGAGGAACAGCCTTTCTATGGCTACACCTTC

D: TRBD1
V: TRBV10-3
size: NA
J: TRBJ2-7
CDR3: CAISAPGTGTYEQYF
DNA: TGTGCCATCAGTGCCCCCGGGACAGGAACCTACGAGCAGTACTTC

D: NA
V: TRBV30
size: NA
J: TRBJ1-1
CDR3: CAGGSMNTEAFF
DNA: TGTGCCGGAGGGAGCATGAACACTGAAGCTTTCTTT

D: TRBD2
V: TRBV30
size: NA
J: TRBJ2-7
CDR3: CAWSAWGGRQYEQYF
DNA: TGTGCCTGGAGTGCCTGGGGCGGGAGACAGTACGAGCAGTACTTC

D: TRBD2
V: TRBV5-1
size: NA
J: TRBJ2-3
CDR3: CASSLSGSADTQYF
DNA: TGCGCCAGCAGCTTAAGCGGGAGCGCAGATACGCAGTATTTT

D: NA
V: TRBV6-6
size: NA
J: TRBJ1-1
CDR3: CASSLAVNTEAFF
DNA: TGTGCCAGCAGTCTGGCGGTGAACACTGAAGCTTTCTTT

D: NA
V: TRBV30
size: NA
J: TRBJ2-7
CDR3: CAWSAAAPGQSNEQYF
DNA: TGTGCCTGGAGTGCCGCCGCTCCGGGACAATCCAACGAGCAGTACTTC

D: TRBD1
V: TRBV5-4
size: once
J: TRBJ1-4
CDR3: CASSSRDRDEKLFF
DNA: TGTGCCAGCAGCTCCCGGGACAGGGACGAAAAACTGTTTTTT

D: NA
V: TRBV6-1
size: NA
J: TRBJ2-5
CDR3: CASMRGGVRETQYF
DNA: TGTGCCAGCATGAGAGGAGGGGTCAGAGAGACCCAGTACTTC

D: NA
V: TRBV25-1
size: NA
J: TRBJ1-1
CDR3: CASSESTQGNTEAFF
DNA: TGTGCCAGCAGTGAATCGACACAGGGGAACACTGAAGCTTTCTTT

D: NA
V: TRBV5-6
size: NA
J: TRBJ2-3
CDR3: CASSVPGEGADTQYF
DNA: TGTGCCAGCAGCGTCCCGGGGGAGGGGGCAGATACGCAGTATTTT

D: NA
V: TRBV5-6
size: NA
J: TRBJ1-3
CDR3: CASSYRRGNTIYF
DNA: TGTGCCAGCAGCTACCGCAGGGGCAACACCATATATTTT

D: TRBD2
V: TRBV4-3
size: once
J: TRBJ2-1
CDR3: CASSPSLAGPNNEQFF
DNA: TGCGCCAGCAGCCCAAGCCTAGCGGGACCCAACAATGAGCAGTTCTTC

D: TRBD2
V: TRBV7-2
size: NA
J: TRBJ2-7
CDR3: CASSLAGLAGGEQYF
DNA: TGTGCCAGCAGCTTAGCGGGACTAGCGGGAGGCGAGCAGTACTTC

D: NA
V: TRBV7-2
size: once
J: TRBJ2-5
CDR3: CASSLASGTQETQYF
DNA: TGTGCCAGCAGCTTAGCTAGCGGAACACAAGAGACCCAGTACTTC

D: NA
V: TRBV5-6
size: few
J: TRBJ1-2
CDR3: CASSPGSYGYTF
DNA: TGTGCCAGCAGCCCGGGTTCCTATGGCTACACCTTC

D: TRBD1
V: TRBV6-5
size: NA
J: TRBJ1-2
CDR3: CASRRDRLYGYTF
DNA: TGTGCCAGCAGAAGGGACAGATTATATGGCTACACCTTC

D: TRBD1
V: TRBV4-3
size: NA
J: TRBJ1-1
CDR3: CASSRGQGEGAFF
DNA: TGCGCCAGCAGCCGAGGACAGGGGGAAGGAGCTTTCTTT

D: TRBD1
V: TRBV10-2
size: NA
J: TRBJ2-1
CDR3: CASSEFRGRSNEQFF
DNA: TGCGCCAGCAGTGAGTTCAGGGGGAGATCCAATGAGCAGTTCTTC

D: NA
V: TRBV27
size: once
J: TRBJ2-1
CDR3: CASSPSFWGAYNEQFF
DNA: TGTGCCAGCAGTCCCTCATTTTGGGGAGCCTACAATGAGCAGTTCTTC

D: TRBD2
V: TRBV4-3
size: NA
J: TRBJ2-3
CDR3: CASSQIGLAGDSQYF
DNA: TGCGCCAGCAGCCAAATAGGACTAGCGGGAGACTCTCAGTATTTT

D: NA
V: TRBV6-5
size: NA
J: TRBJ1-5
CDR3: CASSAQVAQPQHF
DNA: TGTGCCAGCAGTGCCCAGGTTGCTCAGCCCCAGCATTTT

D: TRBD1
V: TRBV28
size: NA
J: TRBJ2-7
CDR3: CASTPGTGLYEQYF
DNA: TGTGCCAGCACCCCAGGGACAGGGTTGTACGAGCAGTACTTC

D: NA
V: TRBV30
size: NA
J: TRBJ1-2
CDR3: CASENEGNYGYTF
DNA: TGTGCCTCCGAGAATGAGGGTAACTATGGCTACACCTTC

D: TRBD2
V: TRBV27
size: NA
J: TRBJ2-2
CDR3: CASSFGRGNTGELFF
DNA: TGTGCCAGCAGTTTCGGGAGGGGAAACACCGGGGAGCTGTTTTTT

D: NA
V: TRBV4-1
size: NA
J: TRBJ1-2
CDR3: CASSQEGAANYGYTF
DNA: TGCGCCAGCAGCCAAGAGGGGGCGGCTAACTATGGCTACACCTTC

D: NA
V: TRBV11-1
size: NA
J: TRBJ2-1
CDR3: CASSWGRSYNEQFF
DNA: TGTGCCAGCAGCTGGGGGCGCTCCTACAATGAGCAGTTCTTC

D: NA
V: TRBV6-1
size: NA
J: TRBJ2-7
CDR3: CASSESPARGPYEQYF
DNA: TGTGCCAGCAGTGAATCCCCCGCCCGGGGTCCCTACGAGCAGTACTTC

D: NA
V: TRBV28
size: once
J: TRBJ1-1
CDR3: CASSFDLGTEAFF
DNA: TGTGCCAGCAGTTTTGATCTCGGCACTGAAGCTTTCTTT

D: TRBD2
V: TRBV7-2
size: NA
J: TRBJ2-3
CDR3: CASSLYHGLAGGYF
DNA: TGTGCCAGCAGCTTATACCACGGACTAGCGGGAGGGTATTTT

D: NA
V: TRBV29-1
size: NA
J: TRBJ1-1
CDR3: CSVKTTTGSTEAFF
DNA: TGCAGCGTCAAAACCACGACAGGCAGCACTGAAGCTTTCTTT

D: TRBD1
V: TRBV30
size: NA
J: TRBJ2-5
CDR3: CAWTTGQGARETQYF
DNA: TGTGCCTGGACTACGGGACAGGGGGCACGGGAGACCCAGTACTTC

D: TRBD2
V: TRBV13
size: NA
J: TRBJ2-3
CDR3: CASSSGTSGRTQYF
DNA: TGTGCCAGCAGCTCCGGGACTAGCGGGCGTACGCAGTATTTT

D: TRBD2
V: TRBV4-1
size: NA
J: TRBJ2-7
CDR3: CASSLGGSSYEQYF
DNA: TGCGCCAGCAGCCTTGGCGGGAGTTCCTACGAGCAGTACTTC

D: NA
V: TRBV6-5
size: NA
J: TRBJ2-5
CDR3: CASSYSAGTFRTTQYF
DNA: TGTGCCAGCAGTTACTCTGCAGGGACTTTTCGTACGACCCAGTACTTC

D: TRBD2
V: TRBV5-6
size: NA
J: TRBJ2-5
CDR3: CASSLLTSGGPGETQYF
DNA: TGTGCCAGCAGCTTGCTGACTAGCGGGGGGCCGGGGGAGACCCAGTACTTC

D: TRBD2
V: TRBV4-3
size: NA
J: TRBJ2-2
CDR3: CASSQGLAGAANTGELFF
DNA: TGCGCCAGCAGCCAGGGGCTAGCGGGGGCAGCGAACACCGGGGAGCTGTTTTTT

D: TRBD2
V: TRBV5-4
size: NA
J: TRBJ2-5
CDR3: CASSLRLAGRETQYF
DNA: TGTGCCAGCAGCTTGAGGCTAGCGGGGCGAGAGACCCAGTACTTC

D: NA
V: TRBV7-9
size: NA
J: TRBJ1-1
CDR3: CASSLMTQNTEAFF
DNA: TGTGCCAGCAGCTTAATGACACAGAACACTGAAGCTTTCTTT

D: NA
V: TRBV5-1
size: NA
J: TRBJ2-3
CDR3: CASSPRSGTDTQYF
DNA: TGCGCCAGCAGCCCTCGTAGCGGCACAGATACGCAGTATTTT

D: NA
V: TRBV5-6
size: NA
J: TRBJ1-5
CDR3: CASSLGAGNQPQHF
DNA: TGTGCCAGCAGCTTGGGGGCCGGCAATCAGCCCCAGCATTTT

D: TRBD1
V: TRBV5-1
size: NA
J: TRBJ1-1
CDR3: CASSLVGDRTEAFF
DNA: TGCGCCAGCAGCTTGGTGGGGGACAGGACTGAAGCTTTCTTT

D: NA
V: TRBV13
size: NA
J: TRBJ2-6
CDR3: CASSRRGSPHSGANVLTF
DNA: TGTGCCAGCAGCCGCCGGGGGTCCCCCCACTCTGGGGCCAACGTCCTGACTTTC

D: TRBD1
V: TRBV7-3
size: NA
J: TRBJ2-2
CDR3: CASSLTLGTGPNTGELFF
DNA: TGTGCCAGCAGCTTAACCCTCGGGACAGGGCCGAACACCGGGGAGCTGTTTTTT

D: NA
V: TRBV7-3
size: NA
J: TRBJ2-7
CDR3: CASSRGGAGYEQYF
DNA: TGTGCCAGCAGCCGCGGAGGGGCAGGCTACGAGCAGTACTTC

D: TRBD2
V: TRBV7-2
size: NA
J: TRBJ2-3
CDR3: CASSVLAGRTDTQYF
DNA: TGTGCCAGCAGCGTCTTAGCGGGACGCACAGATACGCAGTATTTT

D: NA
V: TRBV5-6
size: NA
J: TRBJ2-7
CDR3: CASSFRVGVGPYEQYF
DNA: TGTGCCAGCAGCTTTAGGGTGGGAGTGGGTCCCTACGAGCAGTACTTC

D: TRBD2
V: TRBV2
size: NA
J: TRBJ2-5
CDR3: CASSSGEETQYF
DNA: TGTGCCAGCAGTAGCGGGGAAGAGACCCAGTACTTC

D: TRBD1
V: TRBV5-1
size: NA
J: TRBJ1-1
CDR3: CASGRDRGLGNTEAFF
DNA: TGCGCCAGCGGCCGTGACAGGGGCCTAGGGAACACTGAAGCTTTCTTT

D: NA
V: TRBV5-6
size: NA
J: TRBJ2-4
CDR3: CASSFVGGAQNIQYF
DNA: TGTGCCAGCAGCTTCGTAGGGGGGGCCCAAAACATTCAGTACTTC

D: TRBD1
V: TRBV5-4
size: NA
J: TRBJ2-5
CDR3: CASSDRDRGRETQYF
DNA: TGTGCCAGCAGCGACCGGGACAGGGGACGAGAGACCCAGTACTTC

D: NA
V: TRBV11-1
size: NA
J: TRBJ1-1
CDR3: CASSPMALNTEAFF
DNA: TGTGCCAGCAGCCCCATGGCACTGAACACTGAAGCTTTCTTT

D: TRBD1
V: TRBV18
size: few
J: TRBJ1-5
CDR3: CASSLGTGSSNQPQHF
DNA: TGTGCCAGCTCGCTAGGGACAGGCAGTAGCAATCAGCCCCAGCATTTT

D: NA
V: TRBV2
size: NA
J: TRBJ2-2
CDR3: CASIGGDTGELFF
DNA: TGTGCCAGCATCGGCGGGGACACCGGGGAGCTGTTTTTT

D: TRBD1
V: TRBV28
size: NA
J: TRBJ2-5
CDR3: CATTPGQGAKETQYF
DNA: TGTGCCACAACCCCGGGACAGGGGGCGAAAGAGACCCAGTACTTC